The following is a T cell receptor beta chain sequence with its context. This sample is part of a study of blood T cell repertoires in COVID-19. Study context: The United States, Italy and Spain supplied acute and convalescent COVID-19 samples. Nucleic acid was either cDNA or gDNA, and it came from T cells, B-cell-depleted T cells, or PBMCs.

Methods used by the authors: Cell counts per sample came from amplifying reference gene primers. The assay was immunoSEQ multiplex PCR, and TCRdb's table has in-frame clones only and misses some. That table furnishes V, J and clone size, whereas the DNA furnished D and trimming. The top ten hold roughly 3.4% of the sample, which has fewer than 400,000 clones, 85% seen once. The trim removed 1 base at V and 0 bases at J, leaving 4 bases unmatched. Germline CDR1 SGHDT, CDR2 YYEEEE. The CDR3 extends over 16 amino acids. The sequence was collected from a woman aged 18-29 years with acute or convalescent COVID-19. This chain connects TRBV5-6 to TRBJ2-3, with 8 bases lining up with TRBD1. The sample was peripheral blood. CDR3 residues: CASSLMDRVSTDTQYF. CDR3 coding DNA: TGTGCCAGCAGCTTGATGGACAGGGTTAGCACAGATACGCAGTATTTT.